Below, 2 T cell receptor beta chains from the same sample are listed, as sequenced in a study of blood T cell repertoires in COVID-19 (dated by TCRdb to the early 2020s). The library was made by the immunoSEQ multiplex PCR assay. TCRdb limited this immuneACCESS table to in-frame rearrangements with V and J called. A share of clones is missing; checked studies link under half to unresolved V genes, and the rest is unexplained. A total of about 75,000 clones appear in this sample, 88% of them only once. The ten largest clones add up to 45% of the sample. The sample consisted of peripheral blood. The receptor source for this set is a human donor in a cohort sampled during active COVID-19.

V is TRBV7-7 and J is TRBJ2-3; TRBD2 matches 8 bases. Germline V lookup: CDR1 SSHAT, CDR2 FNYEAQ (reference sequence). V lost 2 bases to trimming and J lost 2 bases; unmatched junction nucleotides: 3. CDR3 size: 15 residues. In nucleotides, the CDR3 is TGTGCCAGCAGCTTATCGGGAGGGCCCACAGATACGCAGTATTTT. This translates into CASSLSGGPTDTQYF.

The rearrangement joins TRBV5-1 to TRBJ2-7, with TRBD2 matching 9 bases. CDR1 and CDR2 from the germline V gene are SGHRS and YFSETQ. The CDR3 has 15 amino acids. After removal of 4 bases from V and 0 bases from J, the junction contained 5 bases not matched to a gene. The CDR3 protein is CASSVSGGPSYEQYF. The CDR3 DNA sequence: TGCGCCAGCAGCGTCAGCGGGGGGCCCTCCTACGAGCAGTACTTC.